This T cell receptor beta chain emerged from a study of cytomegalovirus exposure and HLA in healthy donors. PCR involved 60 Vbeta and 13 Jbeta primers. Sequencing was performed with immunoSEQ multiplex PCR; in TCRdb, only in-frame clones are kept and a portion is missing. The repertoire holds tens of thousands of clones, with approximately 71% as singletons. V was clipped by 7 bases and J by 1 base; unmatched bases: 5. The length of the CDR3 is 14 residues. Germline lookup yields CDR1 SNHLY and CDR2 FYNNEI. This receptor was taken from a man aged 40-50 years in good health and CMV-seropositive. The chain carries TRBV2 and TRBJ2-5; TRBD1 aligns across 8 bases. Material: PBMCs. Here the CDR3 reads CASMLDRAQETQYF. CDR3 DNA: TGTGCCAGCATGCTGGACAGGGCCCAAGAGACCCAGTACTTC.